Each of the 30 T cell receptor beta chains below was sequenced from the same sample in a study of cytotoxic CD8 clonotypes in ibrutinib-treated CLL (dated by TCRdb to the early 2020s). Library creation used the immunoSEQ multiplex PCR assay. The table was pulled from immuneACCESS by TCRdb, which kept in-frame rearrangements only. Such tables lose some clones; where checked, under half of the loss comes from unresolved V genes, and the rest has no known cause. The sample table shows hundreds of thousands of clones, and 70% are seen once. The ten top clones hold about 6.4% of the sample. Taken with the paper, the label for time point translates to: roughly 12 months on ibrutinib. Here the sequenced sample was PBMCs, taken after 12 months of ibrutinib treatment. The receptor source for this set is a human donor with chronic lymphocytic leukemia.

This clone was observed once. This rearrangement joins TRBV19 to TRBJ2-1; D remains unclear. Trimming left V 6 bases short and J 0 bases short, with 12 bases between. The CDR3 totals 15 residues. CDR1 and CDR2 from the germline V gene are LNHDA and SQIVND (reference sequence). CDR3 residues: CASRWNSYSYNEQFF. As DNA, the CDR3 is TGTGCCAGTAGGTGGAACAGCTACTCCTACAATGAGCAGTTCTTC.

The chain joins TRBV6-6 to TRBJ1-2; 9 positions agree with TRBD1. The germline gives CDR1 MNHNY, CDR2 SVGAGI (reference sequence). Germline trimming cut 2 bases from V and 8 bases from J; bases unmatched to any gene: 6. The CDR3 sequence is 14 residues long. CDR3 region: CASSYRGQGPGYTF. The DNA of the CDR3 is TGTGCCAGCAGTTACAGGGGACAGGGTCCGGGCTACACCTTC.

The V call is TRBV19, the J call TRBJ1-3, with D perhaps TRBD1 (5 bases). Deletions cut 3 bases from V and 4 bases from J, with 13 bases between. From germline, CDR1 is LNHDA and CDR2 SQIVND (reference sequence). This CDR3 spans 15 amino acids. CDR3 sequence (DNA): TGTGCCAGTAGTATCGCGCGACAGCAGGGAAACACCATATATTTT. As protein: CASSIARQQGNTIYF.

This clone came up once. The rearrangement joins TRBV19 to TRBJ2-7; 9 bases align to TRBD2. Germline values: CDR1 LNHDA, CDR2 SQIVND (reference sequence). The CDR3 sequence is 14 residues long. Trimming removed 6 bases from V and 4 bases from J; junction bases left unmatched: 7. CDR3 amino acids: CASSLAGRRYEQYF. DNA for the CDR3: TGTGCCAGTAGCCTAGCGGGAAGGAGGTACGAGCAGTACTTC.

The chain couples TRBV7-2 to TRBJ2-2; D unresolved. Germline V gene data show CDR1 as SGHTA and CDR2 as FQGNSA. The CDR3 is 15 residues long. The V end lost 5 bases, the J end lost 2 bases, and 12 bases lay between the germline ends. The CDR3 region is CASSPASANTGELFF. The CDR3 DNA reads TGTGCCAGCAGCCCCGCGAGCGCCAACACCGGGGAGCTGTTTTTT. The full variable domain, in which reference TRBV7-2 and TRBJ2-2 provide the parts outside the CDR3, is GAGVSQSPSNKVTEKGKDVELRCDPISGHTALYWYRQSLGQGLEFLIYFQGNSAPDKSGLPSDRFSAERTGGSVSTLTIQRTQQEDSAVYLCASSPASANTGELFFGEGSRLTVL.

The chain employs TRBV19 and TRBJ1-2; D not resolved. Germline CDR1 reads LNHDA; CDR2 reads SQIVND (reference sequence). V lost 5 bases and J lost 3, with 16 bases in between. This CDR3 contains 15 residues. As DNA, the CDR3 is TGTGCCAGTAGTGAGAGTTCCCCCGGGGACTATGGCTACACCTTC. The encoded protein is CASSESSPGDYGYTF.

The chain recombines TRBV27 with TRBJ1-2, with D maybe TRBD1 (6 bases). The CDR3 runs to 14 residues. Trimming removed 8 bases from V and 8 bases from J, with 21 bases in between. From germline, CDR1 is MNHEY and CDR2 SMNVEV (reference sequence). The CDR3 coding sequence is TGTGCCAGCGGGGGGGCGGGCAGGGCTGCCGGCTACACCTTC. This translates into CASGGAGRAAGYTF.

Relative to its sample, this clone is medium-sized. The rearrangement uses TRBV7-9 and TRBJ1-2, with D unclear. Trimming left V 5 bases short and J 8 bases short, with 12 bases between. The CDR3 sequence is 12 residues long. CDR1 SEHNR and CDR2 FQNEAQ come from the germline V gene (reference sequence). The CDR3 coding sequence is TGTGCCAGCAGCCCAGAATCGAGAGGCTACACCTTC. Translated: CASSPESRGYTF.

The rearrangement links TRBV28 to TRBJ1-2; D not certain. CDR1 and CDR2 from the germline V gene are MDHEN and SYDVKM. CDR3 length: 15 amino acids. Trimming cost V 5 bases and J 8 bases, with 21 bases left between them. The DNA for the CDR3 is TGTGCCAGCAGTCCAAAGTTTTCTAGCAGGTGGGGCTACACCTTC. Residues: CASSPKFSSRWGYTF.

This clone was seen once. This sequence joins TRBV27 and TRBJ1-1; TRBD1 aligns across 8 bases. Germline assignment: CDR1 MNHEY and CDR2 SMNVEV (reference sequence). The CDR3 runs to 14 residues. Germline trimming cut 7 bases from V and 6 bases from J; bases unmatched to any gene: 10. Written as DNA, the CDR3 is TGTGCCAGCAACCGGGACAGGAAGGGTCCTGAAGCTTTCTTT. Its translation: CASNRDRKGPEAFF.

The rearrangement links TRBV7-3 to TRBJ1-1; 7 nucleotides align to TRBD1. The CDR3 has 15 amino acids. Germline CDR1 is SGHTA and CDR2 is FQGTGA. Unmatched junction bases numbered 11, after V lost 5 bases and J lost 5 bases. The CDR3 region is CASSRQGSRKTEAFF. CDR3 nucleotide sequence: TGTGCCAGCAGCCGACAGGGTAGTAGAAAAACTGAAGCTTTCTTT.

Notes on this clone: The same CDR3 is also encoded by other DNA sequences in this sample. V gene TRBV5-1 combines with J gene TRBJ1-2; D is unresolved. Deletions cut 0 bases from V and 6 bases from J, with 6 bases between. The CDR3 consists of 12 residues. Per the germline V gene, CDR1 is SGHRS and CDR2 is YFSETQ. CDR3 bases: TGCGCCAGCAGCTTGGGAAGGGATGGCTACACCTTC. It specifies CASSLGRDGYTF. The full variable domain, rest sourced from reference TRBV5-1 and TRBJ1-2, is KAGVTQTPRYLIKTRGQQVTLSCSPISGHRSVSWYQQTPGQGLQFLFEYFSETQRNKGNFPGRFSGRQFSNSRSEMNVSTLELGDSALYLCASSLGRDGYTFGSGTRLTVV.

The CDR3 loop is CASRGRGVNSPLHF. CDR3 bases: TGTGCCAGCAGGGGTAGGGGGGTTAATTCACCCCTCCACTTT. The chain links TRBV6-1 to TRBJ1-6; a possible D gene is TRBD1 (6 bases). The germline V gene encodes CDR1 MNHNS and CDR2 SASEGT. V shed 6 bases and J shed 6 bases, with 12 bases lying between them. The CDR3 is 14 residues long.

This chain joins TRBV2 and TRBJ1-1; possibly TRBD1 for D (5 bases). CDR3 length: 15 residues. Germline CDR1 and CDR2: SNHLY and FYNNEI. V was cut by 4 bases and J by 3 bases, with 15 bases left in between. As DNA, the CDR3 is TGTGCCAGCAGTGCTCTATACGCGGGGGACACTGAAGCTTTCTTT. It is translated as CASSALYAGDTEAFF. Full variable domain (rest looked up from reference TRBV2 and TRBJ1-1): EPEVTQTPSHQVTQMGQEVILRCVPISNHLYFYWYRQILGQKVEFLVSFYNNEISEKSEIFDDQFSVERPDGSNFTLKIRSTKLEDSAMYFCASSALYAGDTEAFFGQGTRLTVV.

The chain combines TRBV7-9 with TRBJ2-3; D gene ambiguous. The CDR3 sequence is 14 residues long. Germline V lookup: CDR1 SEHNR, CDR2 FQNEAQ (reference sequence). Trimming took 1 base from V and 0 from J, leaving 5 bases between them. This CDR3 reads CASSLVPSTDTQYF. For the CDR3, the DNA is TGTGCCAGCAGCTTAGTGCCCAGCACAGATACGCAGTATTTT.

This clone turned up a few times. The V gene is TRBV5-1, the J gene TRBJ2-5; the match to TRBD1 covers 7 bases. CDR1 is SGHRS, CDR2 YFSETQ, per germline. The CDR3 loop spans 15 amino acids. The V segment lost 1 base and the J segment 4 bases; nucleotides outside the gene matches: 7. The CDR3 DNA follows: TGCGCCAGCAGCTTGTCTCCGACAGGGCGAGAGACCCAGTACTTC. Amino acid sequence: CASSLSPTGRETQYF.

The chain combines TRBV5-1 with TRBJ1-2; TRBD1 matches 9 bases. The V segment lost 0 bases and the J segment 4 bases; nucleotides outside the gene matches: 4. Germline V gene data show CDR1 as SGHRS and CDR2 as YFSETQ. This CDR3 is 15 amino acids long. CDR3 sequence (DNA): TGCGCCAGCAGCTTGGAGGGACAGGGCCCCTATGGCTACACCTTC. As protein: CASSLEGQGPYGYTF. The full variable domain, with the rest looked up from reference TRBV5-1 and TRBJ1-2, is KAGVTQTPRYLIKTRGQQVTLSCSPISGHRSVSWYQQTPGQGLQFLFEYFSETQRNKGNFPGRFSGRQFSNSRSEMNVSTLELGDSALYLCASSLEGQGPYGYTFGSGTRLTVV.

CDR3 sequence reads: CASTRGGGTEAFF. CDR3 bases: TGCGCCAGCACGAGGGGCGGTGGTACTGAAGCTTTCTTT. This rearrangement joins TRBV5-1 to TRBJ1-1; a weak D match, TRBD1 (5 bases). The CDR3 covers 13 residues. V gave up 6 bases and J gave up 5 bases, with 14 bases separating them. Germline loops: CDR1 SGHRS, CDR2 YFSETQ.

The gene calls are TRBV10-3 and TRBJ2-1, with a possible D match to TRBD1 (7 bases). V was clipped by 0 bases and J by 5 bases, with 26 bases between them. This CDR3 has 20 residues. Germline CDR1 and CDR2: ENHRY and SYGVKD. CDR3 amino acids: CAISESILTGEEPTNNEQFF. DNA for the CDR3: TGTGCCATCAGTGAGTCGATCCTAACAGGGGAGGAACCTACTAACAATGAGCAGTTCTTC.

V gene TRBV18 combines with J gene TRBJ2-7; a possible D gene is TRBD1 (5 bases). CDR3 size: 14 residues. V was trimmed by 4 bases and J by 2 bases, leaving 12 bases between them. Per germline, CDR1 KGHSH and CDR2 LQKENI. The CDR3 region is CASSLSTVAYEQYF. The CDR3 coding sequence is TGTGCCAGCTCACTGTCGACAGTGGCCTACGAGCAGTACTTC.

The chain has TRBV5-1 and TRBJ1-1; D gene uncertain. Germline CDR1 SGHRS, CDR2 YFSETQ. There are 13 residues in the CDR3. V lost 4 bases to trimming and J lost 1 base, with 8 bases between them. DNA for the CDR3: TGCGCCAGCAGCAGGGAGACGAACACTGAAGCTTTCTTT. Protein product: CASSRETNTEAFF. The whole variable domain, remainder taken from reference TRBV5-1 and TRBJ1-1, is KAGVTQTPRYLIKTRGQQVTLSCSPISGHRSVSWYQQTPGQGLQFLFEYFSETQRNKGNFPGRFSGRQFSNSRSEMNVSTLELGDSALYLCASSRETNTEAFFGQGTRLTVV.

This sequence joins TRBV18 and TRBJ1-4; no reliable D call. The CDR3 covers 15 residues. The V gene lost 4 bases and the J gene lost 5 bases, with 14 bases spanning the gap. In germline, CDR1 is KGHSH, CDR2 LQKENI. The CDR3 protein is CASSRAWVGNEKLFF. DNA of the CDR3: TGTGCCAGCTCACGAGCGTGGGTAGGGAATGAAAAACTGTTTTTT.

This sequence joins TRBV2 and TRBJ2-7; D might be TRBD1 (7 bases). Between the trimmed V and J ends, which lost 0 bases and 7 bases, there was a span of 16 bases. This CDR3 is 15 amino acids long. Looked up from germline, CDR1 is SNHLY and CDR2 is FYNNEI. The CDR3 protein is CASSEAPAGQWEQYF. CDR3 in DNA: TGTGCCAGCAGTGAAGCGCCGGCGGGACAGTGGGAGCAGTACTTC.

The chain uses TRBV6-1 and TRBJ1-3; 9 nucleotides line up with TRBD1. This CDR3 is built from 15 residues. CDR1 and CDR2 (germline): MNHNS, SASEGT. V lost 3 bases and J lost 2; bases outside the gene matches: 2. DNA for the CDR3: TGTGCCAGCAGTGAGACAGGGGGGACTGGAAACACCATATATTTT. Amino acid sequence: CASSETGGTGNTIYF.

The chain carries TRBV4-2 and TRBJ1-3; D uncertain. V lost 5 bases and J 6 bases, leaving 5 bases between the germline ends. The CDR3 is made up of 11 amino acids. The germline gives CDR1 LGHNA, CDR2 YNFKEQ. This chain's CDR3 is CASSGINTIYF. In DNA form, the CDR3 reads TGTGCCAGCAGCGGGATAAACACCATATATTTT.

The CDR3 reads CASSSQSGYEQYF. The CDR3 bases are TGTGCCAGCAGCTCCCAATCGGGCTACGAGCAGTACTTC. The genes are TRBV7-2 and TRBJ2-7; D is unclear. The CDR3 is 13 amino acids. Between the trimmed V and J ends, which lost 4 bases and 3 bases, there was a span of 10 bases. Germline CDR1 SGHTA, CDR2 FQGNSA. The complete variable domain, with remaining parts taken from reference TRBV7-2 and TRBJ2-7, reads GAGVSQSPSNKVTEKGKDVELRCDPISGHTALYWYRQSLGQGLEFLIYFQGNSAPDKSGLPSDRFSAERTGGSVSTLTIQRTQQEDSAVYLCASSSQSGYEQYFGPGTRLTVT.

The rearrangement links TRBV5-1 to TRBJ2-5; D is undetermined. Germline V gene data show CDR1 as SGHRS and CDR2 as YFSETQ. V lost 0 bases to trimming and J lost 1 base, with 10 bases between them. This CDR3 region has 15 residues. In nucleotides, the CDR3 is TGCGCCAGCAGCTTGGGCGTACGAAGCCAAGAGACCCAGTACTTC. It is translated as CASSLGVRSQETQYF.

The chain joins TRBV11-2 to TRBJ1-3, with no clear D. The CDR3 covers 13 residues. The germline V gene has CDR1 SGHAT and CDR2 FQNNGV. V was clipped by 0 bases and J by 4 bases, with 4 bases between them. The DNA for the CDR3 is TGTGCCAGCAGCTTAGACCGCGGAAACACCATATATTTT. It encodes CASSLDRGNTIYF.

The chain is built from TRBV4-2 and TRBJ1-2; tentative D call: TRBD1 (5 bases). Germline-derived CDR1 and CDR2 are LGHNA and YNFKEQ. This CDR3 is 14 amino acids long. Between the trimmed V and J ends, which lost 4 bases and 7 bases, there was a span of 16 bases. CDR3 sequence: CASSPLRRAAGYTF. CDR3 nucleotide sequence: TGTGCCAGCAGCCCCCTGCGCAGGGCGGCTGGCTACACCTTC.

In DNA, the CDR3 is TGTGCCAGCAGCGGAAAGGGACCCACAGATACGCAGTATTTT. Translated, it gives CASSGKGPTDTQYF. This chain links TRBV7-9 with TRBJ2-3, with D tentatively TRBD1 or TRBD2 (5 bases each). V was pared by 5 bases and J by 2 bases, with 11 bases between. This CDR3 contains 14 residues. CDR1 and CDR2 (germline): SEHNR, FQNEAQ (reference sequence).